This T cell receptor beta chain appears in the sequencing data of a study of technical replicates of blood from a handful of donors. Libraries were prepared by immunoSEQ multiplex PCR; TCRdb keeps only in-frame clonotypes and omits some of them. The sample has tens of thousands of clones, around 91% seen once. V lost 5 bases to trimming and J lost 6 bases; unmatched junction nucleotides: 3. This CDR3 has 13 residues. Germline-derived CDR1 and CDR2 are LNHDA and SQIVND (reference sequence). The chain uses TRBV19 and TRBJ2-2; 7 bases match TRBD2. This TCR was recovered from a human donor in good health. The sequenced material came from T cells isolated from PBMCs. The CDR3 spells CASSGGVAGELFF. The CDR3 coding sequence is TGTGCCAGTAGTGGGGGGGTGGCCGGGGAGCTGTTTTTT.